The 8 T cell receptor beta chains below were found in one sample sequenced in a study of blood T cell repertoires in COVID-19. Sequencing used immunoSEQ multiplex PCR; TCRdb keeps in-frame clones, though not all of them. This sample yields roughly 120,000 clones, of which nearly 90% are seen a single time; around 4.1% belongs to the top ten. What was sequenced was peripheral blood. These TCRs come from an older woman with COVID-19, enrolled during active disease.

The chain recombines TRBV4-1 with TRBJ2-7; tentatively, D is TRBD2 (5 bases). Germline V gives CDR1 MGHRA, CDR2 YSYEKL. CDR3 size: 13 residues. V lost 3 bases and J 5 bases, leaving 11 bases between the germline ends. Here the CDR3 reads CASSHAGINEQYF. As DNA, the CDR3 is TGCGCCAGCAGCCATGCGGGTATCAACGAGCAGTACTTC.

The chain is built from TRBV7-9 and TRBJ2-2; D unclear. Germline V CDR1 and CDR2: SEHNR, FQNEAQ (reference sequence). Trimming stripped 5 bases from V and 10 bases from J, with 11 bases between. The CDR3 totals 12 residues. The CDR3 nucleotides read TGTGCCAGCAGCCCTTGGGCTGCGGAGCTGTTTTTT. Protein sequence: CASSPWAAELFF.

For the CDR3, the DNA is TGTGCCAGCAGTTTCAGAGGACAGGGGACTTCACCCCTCCACTTT. Its protein is CASSFRGQGTSPLHF. The chain is built from TRBV7-9 and TRBJ1-6, with 9 bases that match TRBD1. The junction had 9 bases not matched to a gene; V was cut back by 6 bases and J by 9 bases. CDR3 length: 15 amino acids. The V gene's germline CDR1 is SEHNR and CDR2 FQNEAQ (reference sequence).

The CDR3: CASSQLFGANVLTF. In DNA form, the CDR3 reads TGCGCCAGCAGCCAACTCTTCGGGGCCAACGTCCTGACTTTC. The rearrangement joins TRBV4-1 to TRBJ2-6, with D hard to call. CDR1 is MGHRA, CDR2 YSYEKL, per germline. This CDR3 has 14 residues. V was pared by 2 bases and J by 4 bases, with 6 bases between.

The chain has TRBV4-1 and TRBJ1-2; D is undetermined. The CDR3 sequence is 15 residues long. The V gene lost 0 bases and the J gene lost 3 bases, with 11 bases spanning the gap. Germline V gene data show CDR1 as MGHRA and CDR2 as YSYEKL. The CDR3 region has the DNA TGCGCCAGCAGCCAAGATCTCAGGCACCACTATGGCTACACCTTC. It specifies CASSQDLRHHYGYTF.

V usage is TRBV7-2 and J usage is TRBJ2-1, with 9 positions matching TRBD1. The CDR3 runs 15 residues. CDR1 SGHTA and CDR2 FQGNSA come from the germline V gene. V gave up 5 bases and J gave up 5 bases; unmatched junction bases: 7. The CDR3 is CASSPGQGRDNEQFF. The DNA for the CDR3 is TGTGCCAGCAGCCCAGGACAGGGGCGGGACAATGAGCAGTTCTTC.

The chain carries TRBV6-1 and TRBJ2-1; 7 nucleotides agree with TRBD1. Germline loops: CDR1 MNHNS, CDR2 SASEGT. V shed 4 bases, J shed 8 bases, and the junction held 14 bases outside the gene matches. This CDR3 has 16 residues. CDR3 sequence: CASSVPTQGRGYEQFF. CDR3 DNA: TGTGCCAGCAGTGTTCCCACCCAGGGCAGGGGGTATGAGCAGTTCTTC.

The chain couples TRBV23-1 to TRBJ1-5; a weak D match, TRBD1 (6 bases). TRBV23-1 is identified as an open reading frame with a role that is uncertain. The CDR3 sequence is 16 residues long. Between the trimmed V and J ends, which lost 3 bases and 5 bases, there was a span of 17 bases. The CDR3 loop is CASSHLQGQLYQPQHF. CDR3 DNA sequence: TGCGCCAGCAGTCATTTACAGGGACAACTTTATCAGCCCCAGCATTTT.